The 10 T cell receptor beta chains presented below share a single source sample, sequenced in a study of cytomegalovirus exposure and HLA in healthy donors. The primer mix had 60 Vbeta and 13 Jbeta primers. The assay was immunoSEQ multiplex PCR, and TCRdb's table has in-frame clones only and misses some. The sample has about 210,000 clones; about 75% are singletons. What was sequenced was PBMCs. These receptors were obtained from a male donor in good health and CMV-seronegative.

The table lists this clone with a count of one. The genes are TRBV27 and TRBJ2-5; the match to TRBD1 covers 8 bases. Germline CDR1 and CDR2: MNHEY and SMNVEV (reference sequence). The CDR3 contains 13 residues. The V and J ends lost 3 bases and 11 bases, in that order; junction bases with no gene match: 8. This CDR3 reads CASSFQGAGEQYF. CDR3 sequence (DNA): TGTGCCAGCAGTTTTCAGGGGGCGGGTGAGCAGTACTTC.

In this sample, this clone turned up a few times. CDR3 in DNA: TGTGCCATCAGTGAGTCCCGGGACAGGGCTTTTGGCTACACCTTC. Translated: CAISESRDRAFGYTF. This rearrangement joins TRBV10-3 to TRBJ1-2; 9 nucleotides agree with TRBD1. CDR3 length: 15 residues. The V segment lost 0 bases and the J segment 7 bases; nucleotides outside the gene matches: 6. CDR1 is ENHRY and CDR2 is SYGVKD in the germline V gene.

The chain joins TRBV27 to TRBJ1-6, with D unresolved. The V gene lost 2 bases and the J gene lost 0 bases, with 14 bases spanning the gap. In germline, CDR1 is MNHEY, CDR2 SMNVEV (reference sequence). CDR3 length: 18 residues. Written as DNA, the CDR3 is TGTGCCAGCAGTTTAGTAGGCGGGGAAAGCTCCTATAATTCACCCCTCCACTTT. Amino acid sequence: CASSLVGGESSYNSPLHF.

This chain links TRBV5-6 with TRBJ1-1; D gene ambiguous. Germline V CDR1 and CDR2: SGHDT, YYEEEE. V lost 0 bases, J lost 1 base, and 7 bases lay in between. This CDR3 has 14 residues. CDR3 DNA: TGTGCCAGCAGCTTGGAGCGAGGGAACACTGAAGCTTTCTTT. It specifies CASSLERGNTEAFF. The full variable domain, rest sourced from reference TRBV5-6 and TRBJ1-1, is DAGVTQSPTHLIKTRGQQVTLRCSPKSGHDTVSWYQQALGQGPQFIFQYYEEEERQRGNFPDRFSGHQFPNYSSELNVNALLLGDSALYLCASSLERGNTEAFFGQGTRLTVV.

This sequence joins TRBV30 and TRBJ2-7; 8 positions agree with TRBD2. There are 13 residues in the CDR3. The germline gives CDR1 GTSNPN, CDR2 SVGIG (reference sequence). With V trimmed by 3 bases and J by 2 bases, 3 bases remained unmatched. CDR3 loop: CAWSGGDTYEQYF. The CDR3 coding sequence is TGTGCCTGGAGCGGGGGGGATACCTACGAGCAGTACTTC.

Only one count was recorded for this clone. This rearrangement joins TRBV29-1 to TRBJ2-3; D possibly corresponds to TRBD2 (5 bases). Deletions cut 3 bases from V and 3 bases from J, with 13 bases between. Germline-derived CDR1 and CDR2 are SQVTM and ANQGSEA. CDR3 length equals 14 residues. The DNA for the CDR3 is TGCAGCGTTGATTCGGGGAGTGGGACAGATACGCAGTATTTT. Translating it yields CSVDSGSGTDTQYF.

V is TRBV19 and J is TRBJ2-1; TRBD1 matches at 8 bases. CDR1 and CDR2 (germline): LNHDA, SQIVND (reference sequence). CDR3 length equals 15 residues. The V segment lost 5 bases and the J segment 2 bases; nucleotides outside the gene matches: 5. CDR3 nucleotides: TGTGCCAGTAGTCCCTGGACAGGGCCCTACAATGAGCAGTTCTTC. This gives the protein CASSPWTGPYNEQFF.

The V gene is TRBV10-3, the J gene TRBJ1-1; TRBD1 agrees at 8 bases. The CDR3 has 12 residues. The trim removed 10 bases at V and 1 base at J, leaving 2 bases unmatched. Germline-derived CDR1 and CDR2 are ENHRY and SYGVKD. The CDR3 sequence is CATQGANTEAFF. CDR3 DNA sequence: TGTGCCACTCAGGGGGCGAACACTGAAGCTTTCTTT.

The chain employs TRBV6-6 and TRBJ1-2; TRBD1 agrees at 9 bases. This CDR3 has 15 amino acids. The J segment lost 6 bases and the V segment lost 0 bases, leaving 5 bases of the junction unmatched. Germline V gene sequence: CDR1 MNHNY, CDR2 SVGAGI (reference sequence). Here the CDR3 reads CASSYSGTGFHGYTF. As DNA, the CDR3 is TGTGCCAGCAGTTACTCTGGGACAGGGTTCCATGGCTACACCTTC.

The chain carries TRBV28 and TRBJ1-1, with D perhaps TRBD1 (6 bases). CDR3 length: 12 amino acids. V was cut by 8 bases and J by 3 bases, with 10 bases left in between. Germline CDR1 MDHEN, CDR2 SYDVKM. CDR3 DNA sequence: TGTGCCAGCTCGTGGGGGCACACTGAAGCTTTCTTT. This encodes CASSWGHTEAFF.